The 10 T cell receptor beta chains below were found in one sample sequenced in a study of early T cells in non-severe SARS-CoV-2 infection. TCRdb itself ran the 5' RACE reads through MiXCR, one entry per CDR3 protein. The sample lists roughly 93,000 distinct CDR3 sequences; approximately 9.9% were seen once. The specimen was whole blood. Source of these receptors: an adult who was a healthcare worker with PCR-confirmed SARS-CoV-2 infection or an uninfected control (not recorded which).

This clonotype was detected a few times. The chain has TRBV2 and TRBJ2-3; TRBD1 agrees at 10 bases. CDR3 size: 13 residues. Per germline, CDR1 SNHLY and CDR2 FYNNEI. CDR3 nucleotides: TGTGCGCAGTGGGGACAGGGGACAGATACGCAGTATTTT. It translates to CAQWGQGTDTQYF.

This clonotype was observed a few times. DNA for the CDR3: TGCGCCAGCAGCTTGGAGTGGACGACGAACACCGGGGAGCTGTTTTTT. It encodes CASSLEWTTNTGELFF. J is TRBJ2-2 and V is TRBV5-1; D unresolved. The germline V gene has CDR1 SGHRS and CDR2 YFSETQ. CDR3 length: 16 amino acids. Trimming took off 0 bases at V and 0 bases at J, with 9 bases between the two ends. The full variable domain, completed using reference TRBV5-1 and TRBJ2-2, is KAGVTQTPRYLIKTRGQQVTLSCSPISGHRSVSWYQQTPGQGLQFLFEYFSETQRNKGNFPGRFSGRQFSNSRSEMNVSTLELGDSALYLCASSLEWTTNTGELFFGEGSRLTVL.

This clonotype was detected many times. The chain has TRBV7-9 and TRBJ1-2; D is perhaps TRBD1 (5 bases). Germline CDR1 reads SEHNR; CDR2 reads FQNEAQ (reference sequence). The CDR3 is made up of 14 amino acids. Trimming removed 1 base at V and 7 bases at J, with 13 bases between. The CDR3 DNA is TGTGCCAGCAGCTTAGAGACAGCACCGGGTGGCTACACCTTC. Its translation is CASSLETAPGGYTF.

The table lists this clonotype with a few counts. The chain carries TRBV28 and TRBJ1-5; D is unclear. This CDR3 is built from 17 residues. Germline loops: CDR1 MDHEN, CDR2 SYDVKM. The germline V and J ends were trimmed by 6 bases and 2 bases, with 20 bases remaining between them. In DNA form, the CDR3 reads TGTGCCAGCAGCGTCCCTCGGACCTGGGCCGGCAATCAGCCCCAGCATTTT. Amino acid sequence: CASSVPRTWAGNQPQHF.

Ten or more counts support this clonotype. The chain carries TRBV6-5 and TRBJ2-2; a weak D match, TRBD2 (5 bases). The V and J ends lost 4 bases and 1 base respectively, with 13 bases between them. CDR1 is MNHEY, CDR2 SVGAGI, per germline. The CDR3 is 16 amino acids. CDR3 nucleotides: TGTGCCAGCAGTTGGGTTCTAGGAGGGAACACCGGGGAGCTGTTTTTT. As protein: CASSWVLGGNTGELFF.

This clonotype was seen at least ten times. The V gene is TRBV29-1, the J gene TRBJ2-1; D call uncertain. Germline CDR1 SQVTM, CDR2 ANQGSEA. The CDR3 length is 12 residues. V was clipped by 7 bases and J by 8 bases, with 15 bases between them. CDR3 nucleotides: TGCAGCGCCAGAAAGGCTAGACATGAGCAGTTCTTC. Translating it yields CSARKARHEQFF.

This clonotype came up many times. This sequence joins TRBV5-4 and TRBJ1-2; TRBD1 agrees at 9 bases. This CDR3 is 14 amino acids long. Germline CDR1 is SGHNT and CDR2 is YYREEE (reference sequence). The junction had 6 bases not matched to a gene; V was cut back by 4 bases and J by 5 bases. The CDR3 loop is CASSPGTGRYGYTF. CDR3 sequence (DNA): TGTGCCAGCAGCCCGGGGACAGGGCGGTATGGCTACACCTTC.

The rearrangement uses TRBV6-5 and TRBJ1-2; D is undetermined. The CDR3 loop spans 17 amino acids. The V end lost 2 bases, the J end lost 0 bases, and 16 bases lay between the germline ends. Germline V gene data show CDR1 as MNHEY and CDR2 as SVGAGI. The CDR3 loop reads CASSYLSSRLSNYGYTF. Written as DNA, the CDR3 is TGTGCCAGCAGTTACCTTTCCAGCCGCCTTTCTAACTATGGCTACACCTTC.

V and J are TRBV20-1 and TRBJ1-2; 9 bases align to TRBD1. The CDR3 length is 16 residues. V lost 3 bases, J lost 4 bases, and 12 bases stayed unmatched. Germline CDR1 and CDR2: DFQATT and SNEGSKA (reference sequence). The CDR3 reads CSASDSNRGLSYGYTF. CDR3 nucleotides: TGCAGTGCTAGTGACTCAAACAGGGGGCTGAGCTATGGCTACACCTTC.

In its sample, this clonotype was seen many times. The rearrangement uses TRBV2 and TRBJ1-1; a weak D match, TRBD1 (6 bases). The CDR3 contains 12 residues. The germline CDR1 and CDR2 sequences are SNHLY and FYNNEI. Trimming took 5 bases from V and 5 from J, leaving 9 bases between them. The CDR3 nucleotides are TGTGCCAGCAGTTTACAGGGAACTGAAGCTTTCTTT. This gives the protein CASSLQGTEAFF.